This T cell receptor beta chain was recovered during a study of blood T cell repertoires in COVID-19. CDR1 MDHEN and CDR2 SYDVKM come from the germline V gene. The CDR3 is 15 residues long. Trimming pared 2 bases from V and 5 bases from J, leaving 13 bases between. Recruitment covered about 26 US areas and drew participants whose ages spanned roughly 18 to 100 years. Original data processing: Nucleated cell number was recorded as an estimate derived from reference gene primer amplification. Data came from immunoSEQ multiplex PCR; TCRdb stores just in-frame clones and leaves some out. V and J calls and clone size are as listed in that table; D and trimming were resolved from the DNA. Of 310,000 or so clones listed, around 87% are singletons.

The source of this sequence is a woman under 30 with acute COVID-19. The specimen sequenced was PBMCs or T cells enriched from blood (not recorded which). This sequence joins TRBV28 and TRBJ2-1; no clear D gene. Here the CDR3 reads CASSLVRVYDNEQFF. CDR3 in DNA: TGTGCCAGCAGTTTAGTCCGCGTATACGACAATGAGCAGTTCTTC.